One and the same sample provided the 26 T cell receptor beta chains below, sequenced in a study of T cell responses to AZD1222 COVID-19 vaccine. Here immunoSEQ multiplex PCR was the method, and the copy in TCRdb shows in-frame clones only, minus some. The table has approximately 200,000 clones, just over 85% seen once. Here the sequenced sample was peripheral blood, taken on day 0 of AZD1222 vaccination. The receptors were sampled from an adult in good health.

The chain combines TRBV6-1 with TRBJ1-5; tentatively, D is TRBD1 (5 bases). Trimming removed 0 bases from V and 3 bases from J, with 15 bases in between. The germline CDR1 and CDR2 sequences are MNHNS and SASEGT. The length of the CDR3 is 17 residues. CDR3 region: CASSEARWGDPNQPQHF. For the CDR3, the DNA is TGTGCCAGCAGTGAAGCGCGGTGGGGGGACCCCAATCAGCCCCAGCATTTT.

The rearrangement joins TRBV15 to TRBJ1-3, with D perhaps TRBD1 (6 bases). Germline lookup yields CDR1 LNHNV and CDR2 YYDKDF (reference sequence). The length of the CDR3 is 16 residues. V gave up 4 bases and J gave up 0 bases, with 13 bases separating them. CDR3: CATSIPDRSSGNTIYF. Here the CDR3 DNA reads TGTGCCACCAGCATCCCAGACAGGAGCTCTGGAAACACCATATATTTT.

The CDR3 DNA reads TGCAGCGTTGAACTCCGCGGGACAGGGGTTGGAAACACCATATATTTT. Amino acids: CSVELRGTGVGNTIYF. This chain connects TRBV29-1 to TRBJ1-3, with 10 bases identical to TRBD1. In germline, CDR1 is SQVTM, CDR2 ANQGSEA. V shed 2 bases, J shed 3 bases, and the junction held 7 bases outside the gene matches. The CDR3 is 16 residues long.

This clone was detected only once. The gene calls are TRBV6-5 and TRBJ1-1; TRBD1 is a possible D gene (6 bases). CDR1 MNHEY and CDR2 SVGAGI come from the germline V gene. With 6 bases removed from V and 0 bases from J, the gap between germline ends came to 8 bases. The CDR3 has 13 amino acids. The CDR3 DNA reads as TGTGCCAGCAGGGGGGGCTTGAACACTGAAGCTTTCTTT. It specifies CASRGGLNTEAFF.

CDR3 sequence: CASGRSLADNSPLHF. CDR3 nucleotides: TGTGCCAGCGGACGATCACTAGCGGATAATTCACCCCTCCACTTT. The chain joins TRBV7-9 to TRBJ1-6; D is ambiguous. Germline CDR1 and CDR2: SEHNR and FQNEAQ (reference sequence). This CDR3 region has 15 residues. Deletions cut 8 bases from V and 5 bases from J, with 16 bases between. Complete variable domain (other parts from reference TRBV7-9 and TRBJ1-6): DTGVSQNPRHKITKRGQNVTFRCDPISEHNRLYWYRQTLGQGPEFLTYFQNEAQLEKSRLLSDRFSAERPKGSFSTLEIQRTEQGDSAMYLCASGRSLADNSPLHFGNGTRLTVT.

The chain recombines TRBV11-1 with TRBJ1-2; TRBD1 matches at 7 bases. From germline, CDR1 is SGHAT and CDR2 FQDESV (reference sequence). This CDR3 has 14 amino acids. Trimming cost V 5 bases and J 2 bases; bases outside gene matches: 5. CDR3 region: CASSAGQLNYGYTF. CDR3 coding DNA: TGTGCCAGCAGCGCGGGACAGTTAAACTATGGCTACACCTTC. Full variable domain (remainder filled in from reference TRBV11-1 and TRBJ1-2): EAEVAQSPRYKITEKSQAVAFWCDPISGHATLYWYRQILGQGPELLVQFQDESVVDDSQLPKDRFSAERLKGVDSTLKIQPAELGDSAMYLCASSAGQLNYGYTFGSGTRLTVV.

The chain links TRBV5-4 to TRBJ2-7, with D possibly being TRBD1 (6 bases). The CDR3 is 14 amino acids. V dropped 0 bases and J dropped 3 bases, with 10 bases sitting between them. CDR1 is SGHNT and CDR2 is YYREEE in the germline V gene (reference sequence). The CDR3 sequence: CASSLGGQSYEQYF. In nucleotides, the CDR3 is TGTGCCAGCAGCTTGGGTGGACAGAGCTACGAGCAGTACTTC. Together with reference TRBV5-4 and TRBJ2-7, the CDR3 gives the full variable domain: ETGVTQSPTHLIKTRGQQVTLRCSSQSGHNTVSWYQQALGQGPQFIFQYYREEENGRGNFPPRFSGLQFPNYSSELNVNALELDDSALYLCASSLGGQSYEQYFGPGTRLTVT.

The V and J genes are TRBV5-6 and TRBJ2-7, with TRBD1 identical over 7 bases. The trim removed 0 bases at V and 0 bases at J, leaving 6 bases unmatched. The CDR3 totals 16 residues. Looked up from germline, CDR1 is SGHDT and CDR2 is YYEEEE. The CDR3 loop is CASSLEDRYSSYEQYF. The CDR3 DNA sequence: TGTGCCAGCAGCTTGGAGGACAGGTATAGCTCCTACGAGCAGTACTTC. Full variable domain (outside the CDR3, taken from reference TRBV5-6 and TRBJ2-7): DAGVTQSPTHLIKTRGQQVTLRCSPKSGHDTVSWYQQALGQGPQFIFQYYEEEERQRGNFPDRFSGHQFPNYSSELNVNALLLGDSALYLCASSLEDRYSSYEQYFGPGTRLTVT.

The rearrangement joins TRBV4-1 to TRBJ1-2; 7 nucleotides align to TRBD1. The CDR3 is 16 amino acids. The trim removed 1 base at V and 1 base at J, leaving 6 bases unmatched. Germline V gene data show CDR1 as MGHRA and CDR2 as YSYEKL. Here the CDR3 reads CASSQGQGGGNYGYTF. As DNA, the CDR3 is TGCGCCAGCAGCCAAGGACAGGGCGGGGGTAACTATGGCTACACCTTC.

The chain recombines TRBV5-1 with TRBJ2-3; unclear D gene. CDR3 size: 15 residues. V lost 3 bases and J 0 bases, leaving 11 bases between the germline ends. CDR1 and CDR2 from the germline V gene are SGHRS and YFSETQ. The CDR3 DNA reads as TGCGCCAGCAGCTCATCTTACCCTAGCACAGATACGCAGTATTTT. This encodes CASSSSYPSTDTQYF. Full variable domain (missing parts from reference TRBV5-1 and TRBJ2-3): KAGVTQTPRYLIKTRGQQVTLSCSPISGHRSVSWYQQTPGQGLQFLFEYFSETQRNKGNFPGRFSGRQFSNSRSEMNVSTLELGDSALYLCASSSSYPSTDTQYFGPGTRLTVL.

The chain joins TRBV6-5 to TRBJ2-7, with a tentative D call TRBD1 (5 bases). The CDR3 totals 13 residues. Germline V CDR1 and CDR2: MNHEY, SVGAGI. The germline V and J ends were trimmed by 5 bases and 3 bases, with 11 bases remaining between them. Here the CDR3 reads CASSPRQFYEQYF. CDR3 in DNA: TGTGCCAGCAGTCCCCGACAGTTCTACGAGCAGTACTTC.

The V gene is TRBV7-2, the J gene TRBJ1-2, with D unresolved. From germline, CDR1 is SGHTA and CDR2 FQGNSA. Deletions cut 2 bases from V and 4 bases from J, with 14 bases between. This CDR3 region has 15 residues. Here the CDR3 reads CASSLMGRKGYGYTF. DNA of the CDR3: TGTGCCAGCAGCTTAATGGGTCGGAAAGGCTATGGCTACACCTTC.

CDR3 sequence: CASSPRDRGVSTEAFF. In DNA form, the CDR3 reads TGTGCCAGCAGCCCCCGGGACAGGGGGGTGAGCACTGAAGCTTTCTTT. This rearrangement joins TRBV14 to TRBJ1-1; 11 bases align to TRBD1. The length of the CDR3 is 16 residues. In germline, CDR1 is SGHDN, CDR2 FVKESK. J was trimmed by 4 bases and V by 4 bases; bases with no gene match: 8.

The chain links TRBV30 to TRBJ1-1, with 8 bases aligning to TRBD1. Per germline, CDR1 GTSNPN and CDR2 SVGIG (reference sequence). The CDR3 covers 13 residues. The trim removed 2 bases at V and 3 bases at J, leaving 2 bases unmatched. This chain's CDR3 is CAWSRQGHTEAFF. The CDR3 bases are TGTGCCTGGAGTCGACAGGGGCACACTGAAGCTTTCTTT.

This chain connects TRBV11-2 to TRBJ1-5; D remains unclear. The CDR3 runs to 14 residues. Trimming cost V 2 bases and J 5 bases, with 10 bases left between them. Looked up from germline, CDR1 is SGHAT and CDR2 is FQNNGV. The CDR3, as DNA: TGTGCCAGCAGCTTAACTGGGAAGGATCAGCCCCAGCATTTT. The encoded protein is CASSLTGKDQPQHF.

J is TRBJ1-5 and V is TRBV7-9; 7 positions agree with TRBD1. The CDR3 consists of 14 residues. The V and J ends lost 5 bases and 3 bases, in that order; junction bases with no gene match: 4. Germline V gene sequence: CDR1 SEHNR, CDR2 FQNEAQ (reference sequence). CDR3 protein: CASSLQGYNQPQHF. As DNA, the CDR3 is TGTGCCAGCAGCCTACAGGGGTACAATCAGCCCCAGCATTTT.

The chain has TRBV24-1 and TRBJ2-7; 7 nucleotides match TRBD1. The length of the CDR3 is 13 residues. Germline V gene sequence: CDR1 KGHDR, CDR2 SFDVKD. Losses at the gene ends were 3 bases for V and 6 bases for J; bases not matched to a gene: 4. The CDR3: CATSDMGQPEQYF. The CDR3 region has the DNA TGTGCCACCAGTGATATGGGACAGCCCGAGCAGTACTTC.

The chain carries TRBV2 and TRBJ2-7, with D unresolved. The V gene lost 6 bases and the J gene lost 2 bases, with 11 bases spanning the gap. The CDR3 covers 13 residues. From germline, CDR1 is SNHLY and CDR2 FYNNEI. CDR3 region: CASSADGPYEQYF. The CDR3 DNA is TGTGCCAGCAGCGCCGACGGGCCCTACGAGCAGTACTTC.

The rearrangement joins TRBV7-6 to TRBJ1-4; 11 bases agree with TRBD1. The CDR3 is 16 amino acids. V dropped 4 bases and J dropped 3; count of bases not matched to a gene: 4. The germline gives CDR1 SGHVS, CDR2 FNYEAQ. CDR3 residues: CASSSGQGGPNEKLFF. CDR3 nucleotides: TGTGCCAGCAGCTCGGGACAGGGGGGACCTAATGAAAAACTGTTTTTT. The complete variable domain, with remaining parts taken from reference TRBV7-6 and TRBJ1-4, reads GAGVSQSPRYKVTKRGQDVALRCDPISGHVSLYWYRQALGQGPEFLTYFNYEAQQDKSGLPNDRFSAERPEGSISTLTIQRTEQRDSAMYRCASSSGQGGPNEKLFFGSGTQLSVL.

The CDR3 reads CASSFGRGEETQYF. The CDR3 coding sequence is TGTGCCAGCAGCTTCGGTCGGGGAGAAGAGACCCAGTACTTC. V gene TRBV7-2 combines with J gene TRBJ2-5; TRBD2 is a possible D gene (5 bases). The CDR3 runs to 14 residues. V was trimmed by 3 bases and J by 3 bases, leaving 11 bases between them. Germline-derived CDR1 and CDR2 are SGHTA and FQGNSA.

The chain combines TRBV6-5 with TRBJ1-2, with a possible D match to TRBD1 (6 bases). The V end lost 6 bases, the J end lost 8 bases, and 19 bases lay between the germline ends. Per the germline V gene, CDR1 is MNHEY and CDR2 is SVGAGI. The CDR3 contains 14 residues. CDR3 region: CASRGRGTGKGYTF. Here the CDR3 DNA reads TGTGCCAGCAGGGGAAGGGGAACAGGGAAGGGCTACACCTTC.

The CDR3 sequence is CAWSVPVYTEAFF. The CDR3 nucleotides are TGTGCCTGGAGTGTACCAGTTTACACTGAAGCTTTCTTT. The chain employs TRBV30 and TRBJ1-1, with unresolved D. The V end lost 0 bases, the J end lost 3 bases, and 8 bases lay between the germline ends. Per the germline V gene, CDR1 is GTSNPN and CDR2 is SVGIG (reference sequence). The CDR3 length is 13 residues. Looking up the rest from reference TRBV30 and TRBJ1-1 gives the full variable domain: SQTIHQWPATLVQPVGSPLSLECTVEGTSNPNLYWYRQAAGRGLQLLFYSVGIGQISSEVPQNLSASRPQDRQFILSSKKLLLSDSGFYLCAWSVPVYTEAFFGQGTRLTVV.

J is TRBJ1-2 and V is TRBV7-9; 8 bases map to TRBD1. Per the germline V gene, CDR1 is SEHNR and CDR2 is FQNEAQ (reference sequence). The CDR3 spans 16 residues. V gave up 5 bases and J gave up 2 bases; unmatched junction bases: 10. The CDR3 nucleotides are TGTGCCAGCAGCCCAGGGACAGGCTTCCCAAACTATGGCTACACCTTC. Its protein product is CASSPGTGFPNYGYTF.

The DNA of the CDR3 is TGTGCCAGCATTAATAAGTTACCGGGACTAGCTACAGATACGCAGTATTTT. It translates to CASINKLPGLATDTQYF. The chain has TRBV2 and TRBJ2-3; 9 bases line up with TRBD2. CDR1 and CDR2 (germline): SNHLY, FYNNEI. The CDR3 is made up of 17 amino acids. With V trimmed by 7 bases and J by 3 bases, 14 bases remained unmatched. Full variable domain (outside the CDR3, taken from reference TRBV2 and TRBJ2-3): EPEVTQTPSHQVTQMGQEVILRCVPISNHLYFYWYRQILGQKVEFLVSFYNNEISEKSEIFDDQFSVERPDGSNFTLKIRSTKLEDSAMYFCASINKLPGLATDTQYFGPGTRLTVL.

The chain combines TRBV7-8 with TRBJ2-2; D is ambiguous. Germline V gene data show CDR1 as SGHVS and CDR2 as FQNEAQ. This CDR3 is 17 amino acids long. Trimming removed 2 bases at V and 4 bases at J, with 17 bases between. The CDR3: CASSLWTPLLGTGELFF. The DNA for the CDR3 is TGTGCCAGCAGCTTATGGACCCCGCTTTTGGGCACCGGGGAGCTGTTTTTT.

This clone was picked up a small number of times. The V call is TRBV7-6, the J call TRBJ1-1, with D perhaps TRBD1 (5 bases). The V gene lost 1 base and the J gene lost 1 base, with 13 bases spanning the gap. This CDR3 comprises 16 residues. From germline, CDR1 is SGHVS and CDR2 FNYEAQ. CDR3 nucleotides: TGTGCCAGCAGCTTAGTTACGGGACTCTCGAACACTGAAGCTTTCTTT. It yields the protein CASSLVTGLSNTEAFF.